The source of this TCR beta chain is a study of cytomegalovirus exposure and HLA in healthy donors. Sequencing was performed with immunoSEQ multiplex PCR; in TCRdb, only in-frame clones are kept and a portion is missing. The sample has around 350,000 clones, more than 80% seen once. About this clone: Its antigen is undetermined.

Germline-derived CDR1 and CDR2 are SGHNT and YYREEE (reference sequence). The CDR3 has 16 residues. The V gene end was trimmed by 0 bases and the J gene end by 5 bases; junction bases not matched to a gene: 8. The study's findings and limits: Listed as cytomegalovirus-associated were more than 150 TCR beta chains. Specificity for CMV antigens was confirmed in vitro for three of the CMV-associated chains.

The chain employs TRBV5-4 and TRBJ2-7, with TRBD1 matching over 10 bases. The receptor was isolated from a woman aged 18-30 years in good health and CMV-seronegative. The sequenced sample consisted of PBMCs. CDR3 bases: TGTGCCAGCAGCTTGGAGCGGGGACAGGGGATCAACGAGCAGTACTTC. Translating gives CASSLERGQGINEQYF. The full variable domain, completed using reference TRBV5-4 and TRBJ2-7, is ETGVTQSPTHLIKTRGQQVTLRCSSQSGHNTVSWYQQALGQGPQFIFQYYREEENGRGNFPPRFSGLQFPNYSSELNVNALELDDSALYLCASSLERGQGINEQYFGPGTRLTVT.